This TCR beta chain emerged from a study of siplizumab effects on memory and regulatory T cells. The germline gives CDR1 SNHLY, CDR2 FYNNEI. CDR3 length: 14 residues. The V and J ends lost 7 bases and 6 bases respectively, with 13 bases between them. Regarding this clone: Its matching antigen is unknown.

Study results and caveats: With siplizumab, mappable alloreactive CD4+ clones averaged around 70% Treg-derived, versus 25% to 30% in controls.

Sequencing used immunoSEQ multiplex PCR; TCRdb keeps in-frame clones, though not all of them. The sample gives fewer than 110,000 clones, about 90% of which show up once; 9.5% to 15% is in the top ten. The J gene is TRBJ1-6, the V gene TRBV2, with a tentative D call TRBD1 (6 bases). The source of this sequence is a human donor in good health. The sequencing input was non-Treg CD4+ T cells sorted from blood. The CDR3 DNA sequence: TGTGCCAGCACCCGGGGGGACACTAATTCACCCCTCCACTTT. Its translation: CASTRGDTNSPLHF.